The 22 T cell receptor beta chains below all came from one sample that was sequenced in a study of blood T cell repertoires in COVID-19. TCRdb's table, derived via immunoSEQ multiplex PCR, lists solely in-frame clones and lacks some. The sample yields some 160,000 clones, approximately 79% seen once. The specimen sequenced was peripheral blood. These receptors originate from a man aged 50-59 years with active or convalescent COVID-19.

The chain employs TRBV23-1 and TRBJ1-2, with D perhaps TRBD1 (6 bases). TRBV23-1 counts as an open reading frame of uncertain function. V was shortened by 6 bases and J by 2 bases, with 25 bases between the two germline ends. This CDR3 has 18 amino acids. The CDR3 loop reads CASSPGGPFRQENYGYTF. CDR3 nucleotide sequence: TGCGCCAGCAGCCCCGGAGGTCCTTTCCGACAGGAAAACTATGGCTACACCTTC.

The chain joins TRBV24-1 to TRBJ2-1, with D possibly matching TRBD2 (6 bases). Germline V lookup: CDR1 KGHDR, CDR2 SFDVKD. The germline V and J ends were trimmed by 3 bases and 14 bases, with 16 bases remaining between them. CDR3 length equals 13 residues. The CDR3 sequence: CATSDPTTRGKFF. In DNA form, the CDR3 reads TGTGCCACCAGTGATCCAACGACTAGAGGCAAGTTCTTC.

In DNA, the CDR3 is TGTGCCAGCAGTTTTGGGGACAAGAGTGGCTACGAGCAGTACTTC. Its translation: CASSFGDKSGYEQYF. The chain couples TRBV27 to TRBJ2-7, with D possibly being TRBD1 (6 bases). Trimming took off 3 bases at V and 3 bases at J, with 15 bases between the two ends. This CDR3 has 15 amino acids. CDR1 and CDR2 from the germline V gene are MNHEY and SMNVEV (reference sequence).

This clone was observed a few times. The chain uses TRBV4-2 and TRBJ1-2, with 7 bases that match TRBD1. The junction had 10 bases not matched to a gene; V was cut back by 6 bases and J by 0 bases. CDR1 is LGHNA, CDR2 YNFKEQ, per germline. The CDR3 totals 16 residues. This CDR3 reads CASSRDWDSPNYGYTF. The CDR3 DNA follows: TGTGCCAGCAGTCGCGACTGGGACAGCCCTAACTATGGCTACACCTTC.

The rearrangement uses TRBV9 and TRBJ2-1; the match to TRBD2 covers 11 bases. The ends lost 0 bases at V and 9 bases at J; junction bases unmatched: 5. CDR1 and CDR2 from the germline V gene are SGDLS and YYNGEE. CDR3 length: 15 residues. CDR3 bases: TGTGCCAGCAGCGTAGTAGCGGGAGGGCCAATTGAGCAGTTCTTC. Translation gives CASSVVAGGPIEQFF.

This clone was detected a few times. This chain links TRBV6-2 or TRBV6-3 with TRBJ2-3; D is ambiguous. The germline V gene has CDR1 MNHEY and CDR2 SVGEGT. The length of the CDR3 is 14 residues. V was trimmed by 3 bases and J by 2 bases, leaving 9 bases between them. The CDR3 sequence is CASSYSRATDTQYF. CDR3 nucleotides: TGTGCCAGCAGTTATAGCAGAGCCACAGATACGCAGTATTTT.

The rearrangement joins TRBV5-1 to TRBJ2-7, with 7 bases identical to TRBD2. In germline, CDR1 is SGHRS, CDR2 YFSETQ. This CDR3 comprises 16 residues. J gave up 1 base and V 1 base, and 8 bases lay outside the gene matches. DNA for the CDR3: TGCGCCAGCAGCTTGCTTCTGGCGGGGGATTCCTACGAGCAGTACTTC. The encoded protein is CASSLLLAGDSYEQYF. Looking up the rest from reference TRBV5-1 and TRBJ2-7 gives the full variable domain: KAGVTQTPRYLIKTRGQQVTLSCSPISGHRSVSWYQQTPGQGLQFLFEYFSETQRNKGNFPGRFSGRQFSNSRSEMNVSTLELGDSALYLCASSLLLAGDSYEQYFGPGTRLTVT.

V usage is TRBV2 and J usage is TRBJ1-2; possible D gene TRBD1, 6 bases. V was shortened by 8 bases and J by 0 bases, with 10 bases between the two germline ends. Germline assignment: CDR1 SNHLY and CDR2 FYNNEI. This CDR3 is built from 13 residues. The DNA of the CDR3 is TGTGCCAGCGGCCGGGACACTAACTATGGCTACACCTTC. The encoded protein is CASGRDTNYGYTF.

Note on this clone: A much larger clone is a single base away; this may be a read error. The genes are TRBV28 and TRBJ1-1; D uncertain. The CDR3 consists of 13 residues. Germline V gene data show CDR1 as MDHEN and CDR2 as SYDVKM. The germline V and J ends were trimmed by 1 base and 4 bases, with 7 bases remaining between them. This CDR3 reads CASSLLAGTEAFF. The CDR3 nucleotides read TGTGCCAGCAGTTTATTGGCGGGCACTGAAGCTTTCTTT.

The chain joins TRBV28 to TRBJ1-6; the match to TRBD1 covers 7 bases. CDR3 length: 14 amino acids. Trimming removed 9 bases from V and 6 bases from J; junction bases left unmatched: 8. Germline V gives CDR1 MDHEN, CDR2 SYDVKM. The DNA for the CDR3 is TGTGCCAGTGACAGGGCGGTGGGTAATTCACCCCTCCACTTT. This sequence encodes CASDRAVGNSPLHF.

Only one count was recorded for this clone. This chain connects TRBV6-5 to TRBJ2-2; D may be TRBD2 (7 bases). V was clipped by 11 bases and J by 3 bases, with 16 bases between them. CDR3 length: 14 amino acids. Germline CDR1 MNHEY, CDR2 SVGAGI. The CDR3 bases are TGTGCCGACGGCGGGGGCGTAGACACCGGGGAGCTGTTTTTT. This codes for CADGGGVDTGELFF.

The chain employs TRBV4-1 and TRBJ2-7, with 16 positions matching TRBD2. The CDR3 sequence is 18 residues long. Germline trimming cut 0 bases from V and 3 bases from J; bases unmatched to any gene: 5. The germline V gene encodes CDR1 MGHRA and CDR2 YSYEKL. CDR3 nucleotide sequence: TGCGCCAGCAGCCAAGACGGGACTAGCGGGAGGGCCTTCTACGAGCAGTACTTC. It specifies CASSQDGTSGRAFYEQYF.

The chain couples TRBV6-1 to TRBJ1-5, with D perhaps matching TRBD1 (5 bases). Germline-derived CDR1 and CDR2 are MNHNS and SASEGT. The V and J ends lost 1 base and 5 bases respectively, with 15 bases between them. CDR3 length: 16 residues. CDR3 amino acids: CASSEGGGLGDQPQHF. The CDR3 region has the DNA TGTGCCAGCAGTGAAGGGGGGGGACTCGGCGATCAGCCCCAGCATTTT.

The chain recombines TRBV2 with TRBJ1-4, with 7 bases lining up with TRBD1. The junction had 5 bases not matched to a gene; V was cut back by 7 bases and J by 3 bases. This CDR3 has 14 amino acids. Germline loops: CDR1 SNHLY, CDR2 FYNNEI. CDR3 DNA: TGTGCCAGCACCACCGGGACAGCTAATGAAAAACTGTTTTTT. Residues: CASTTGTANEKLFF.

This clone occurred a few times. This chain uses TRBV4-1 with TRBJ1-1; TRBD1 might be the D (6 bases). Trimming pared 5 bases from V and 1 base from J, leaving 11 bases between. This CDR3 has 14 amino acids. Germline loops: CDR1 MGHRA, CDR2 YSYEKL. As DNA, the CDR3 is TGCGCCAGCAGCTTCCGGACAGCGAACACTGAAGCTTTCTTT. As protein: CASSFRTANTEAFF.

V gene TRBV10-1 combines with J gene TRBJ1-6, with 9 bases that match TRBD1. Looked up from germline, CDR1 is WNHNN and CDR2 is SYGVQD (reference sequence). The J segment lost 10 bases and the V segment lost 6 bases, leaving 7 bases of the junction unmatched. This CDR3 is built from 14 residues. The CDR3 bases are TGCGCCAGCAGCCGGGACAGGGTTAACTCACCCCTCCACTTT. It encodes CASSRDRVNSPLHF.

This rearrangement joins TRBV2 to TRBJ2-2; no clear D. The CDR3 spans 15 residues. Germline V gene sequence: CDR1 SNHLY, CDR2 FYNNEI. Trimming took off 6 bases at V and 8 bases at J, with 19 bases between the two ends. For the CDR3, the DNA is TGTGCCAGCAGCGTGGGCCCCGGAACCTTAGGGGAGCTGTTTTTT. Translation gives CASSVGPGTLGELFF.

This clone appeared a single time. The chain has TRBV15 and TRBJ1-2, with 8 bases identical to TRBD1. The CDR3 sequence is 12 residues long. Germline CDR1 reads LNHNV; CDR2 reads YYDKDF (reference sequence). V was pared by 8 bases and J by 4 bases, with 3 bases of the junction left unmatched. DNA for the CDR3: TGTGCCACCCAGGGGGCGGGCTATGGCTACACCTTC. This gives the protein CATQGAGYGYTF.

V gene TRBV6-5 combines with J gene TRBJ2-5, with TRBD2 matching 8 bases. V lost 2 bases, J lost 1 base, and 3 bases stayed unmatched. CDR3 size: 15 residues. Germline V gene lookup returns CDR1 MNHEY and CDR2 SVGAGI. The CDR3 reads CASSYDREGQETQYF. The CDR3 DNA sequence: TGTGCCAGCAGTTACGATCGGGAGGGCCAAGAGACCCAGTACTTC.

This rearrangement joins TRBV5-1 to TRBJ2-7, with 10 nucleotides matching TRBD1. Losses at the gene ends were 6 bases for V and 5 bases for J; bases not matched to a gene: 8. Germline V lookup: CDR1 SGHRS, CDR2 YFSETQ. The CDR3 totals 14 residues. The CDR3 protein is CASTRTGGDDEQYF. Written as DNA, the CDR3 is TGCGCCAGCACCCGGACAGGGGGAGACGACGAGCAGTACTTC.

In DNA, the CDR3 is TGTGCCACCAGCAGTAGGCAGGGAAACGAGCAGTACTTC. This encodes CATSSRQGNEQYF. This chain connects TRBV15 to TRBJ2-7, with a possible D match to TRBD1 (5 bases). This CDR3 is 13 amino acids long. Germline V gene data show CDR1 as LNHNV and CDR2 as YYDKDF (reference sequence). Trimming pared 3 bases from V and 5 bases from J, leaving 11 bases between.

The chain employs TRBV30 and TRBJ1-2; TRBD1 matches 10 bases. After removal of 6 bases from V and 6 bases from J, the junction contained 13 bases not matched to a gene. The CDR3 extends over 15 amino acids. In germline, CDR1 is GTSNPN, CDR2 SVGIG (reference sequence). CDR3 amino acids: CACNPYTGTGDGYTF. DNA of the CDR3: TGTGCCTGCAACCCTTACACCGGGACAGGGGATGGCTACACCTTC.